One sample yielded the 20 T cell receptor beta chains listed below, sequenced in a study of control samples from healthy donors and cancer patients. This table comes from immunoSEQ multiplex PCR, and its TCRdb copy is limited to in-frame clones, with some not included. This sample has 40,000 to 55,000 clones, with about 93% found just once. The sequenced material came from PBMCs. The receptors were gathered from a woman in her forties or fifties with head and neck cancer.

The rearrangement uses TRBV6-1 and TRBJ1-6, with D possibly being TRBD1 (6 bases). Trimming shortened V by 1 base and J by 7 bases, and 11 bases separated the two germline ends. This CDR3 contains 15 residues. The V gene's germline CDR1 is MNHNS and CDR2 SASEGT. The CDR3 region is CASSEGQAYNSPLHF. DNA of the CDR3: TGTGCCAGCAGTGAAGGACAGGCTTACAATTCACCCCTCCACTTT.

The chain recombines TRBV6-5 with TRBJ2-3; D unresolved. Germline V gene lookup returns CDR1 MNHEY and CDR2 SVGAGI. V dropped 6 bases and J dropped 6 bases, with 7 bases sitting between them. The CDR3 has 11 amino acids. The CDR3 here is CASRRGDTQYF. CDR3 coding DNA: TGTGCCAGCAGACGTGGGGATACGCAGTATTTT.

This sequence joins TRBV19 and TRBJ2-1, with a possible D match to TRBD1 (5 bases). Trimming cost V 4 bases and J 6 bases, with 13 bases left between them. CDR3 length equals 14 residues. Germline V gene sequence: CDR1 LNHDA, CDR2 SQIVND (reference sequence). The DNA for the CDR3 is TGTGCCAGTAGTAACGCAGGGTTTGTCAATGAGCAGTTCTTC. It yields the protein CASSNAGFVNEQFF.

The chain links TRBV12-3 or TRBV12-4 to TRBJ2-7; D may be TRBD1 (5 bases). This CDR3 has 13 amino acids. Trimming pared 0 bases from V and 6 bases from J, leaving 9 bases between. CDR3 sequence: CASSLAGRVEQYF. The CDR3 DNA follows: TGTGCCAGCAGTTTAGCGGGCAGGGTCGAGCAGTACTTC.

The V and J genes are TRBV7-9 and TRBJ1-2, with 9 bases identical to TRBD1. The V segment lost 5 bases and the J segment 3 bases; nucleotides outside the gene matches: 7. This CDR3 spans 15 amino acids. CDR1 is SEHNR, CDR2 FQNEAQ, per germline (reference sequence). The CDR3 nucleotides read TGTGCCAGCAGCAGTACAGGGGGCGACTACTATGGCTACACCTTC. This codes for CASSSTGGDYYGYTF.

The rearrangement joins TRBV9 to TRBJ2-2; 7 bases fit TRBD2. Germline CDR1 reads SGDLS; CDR2 reads YYNGEE. Trimming cost V 3 bases and J 4 bases; bases outside gene matches: 6. The CDR3 sequence is 15 residues long. The CDR3 is CASSGDPGGTGELFF. The CDR3 region has the DNA TGTGCCAGCAGCGGAGACCCGGGAGGCACCGGGGAGCTGTTTTTT.

This sequence joins TRBV6-2 or TRBV6-3 and TRBJ2-3, with a weak D call TRBD2 (5 bases). CDR1 MNHEY and CDR2 SVGEGT come from the germline V gene. The CDR3 is 16 amino acids. Trimming took 5 bases from V and 2 from J, leaving 17 bases between them. DNA of the CDR3: TGTGCCAGCAGTGGAGGTACTAGTTCCTCCACAGATACGCAGTATTTT. Translating it yields CASSGGTSSSTDTQYF.

The DNA of the CDR3 is TGTGCCAGCAGCTTCGGAGGGAAAAACATTCAGTACTTC. Protein: CASSFGGKNIQYF. The rearrangement uses TRBV11-3 and TRBJ2-4; D may be TRBD2 (6 bases). The CDR3 extends over 13 amino acids. V lost 3 bases to trimming and J lost 4 bases, with 7 bases between them. Germline V gives CDR1 SGHNT, CDR2 YENEEA.

The CDR3 DNA follows: TGTGCCAGCAGTTACAGGGGTGGTAATGAAAAACTGTTTTTT. It translates to CASSYRGGNEKLFF. This chain uses TRBV2 with TRBJ1-4, with 7 bases that match TRBD1. This CDR3 comprises 14 residues. The germline V gene has CDR1 SNHLY and CDR2 FYNNEI. J gave up 4 bases and V 5 bases, and 4 bases lay outside the gene matches.

This chain connects TRBV5-6 to TRBJ1-1, with 8 bases fitting TRBD1. The length of the CDR3 is 13 residues. With 2 bases clipped from V and 4 bases from J, the junction kept 1 base outside the gene matches. The germline CDR1 and CDR2 sequences are SGHDT and YYEEEE. The DNA of the CDR3 is TGTGCCAGCAGCTTAACAGGGGGCACTGAAGCTTTCTTT. Amino acids: CASSLTGGTEAFF. Full variable domain (rest looked up from reference TRBV5-6 and TRBJ1-1): DAGVTQSPTHLIKTRGQQVTLRCSPKSGHDTVSWYQQALGQGPQFIFQYYEEEERQRGNFPDRFSGHQFPNYSSELNVNALLLGDSALYLCASSLTGGTEAFFGQGTRLTVV.

V is TRBV4-1 and J is TRBJ2-1; D may match TRBD1 or TRBD2 (5 bases each). CDR1 and CDR2 (germline): MGHRA, YSYEKL. The ends were cut back, 1 base at V and 8 bases at J, with 12 bases in the middle. There are 14 residues in the CDR3. CDR3 nucleotide sequence: TGCGCCAGCAGCCAAGGGGACGCACGCGATGAGCAGTTCTTC. Amino acid sequence: CASSQGDARDEQFF.

This clone is a singleton in its sample. The chain has TRBV7-2 and TRBJ1-2; D gene uncertain. Germline V gene data show CDR1 as SGHTA and CDR2 as FQGNSA. V gave up 1 base and J gave up 2 bases, with 11 bases separating them. The CDR3 is 15 residues long. The DNA of the CDR3 is TGTGCCAGCAGCTTAGATAAGTTAGCGAACTATGGCTACACCTTC. As protein: CASSLDKLANYGYTF.

The chain recombines TRBV14 with TRBJ2-3; weak D call: TRBD1 (6 bases). From germline, CDR1 is SGHDN and CDR2 FVKESK. V was clipped by 6 bases and J by 0 bases, with 13 bases between them. The CDR3 runs to 15 residues. In DNA form, the CDR3 reads TGTGCCAGCAGTCGCAGGGGCCCTAGCACAGATACGCAGTATTTT. Its protein is CASSRRGPSTDTQYF.

The chain links TRBV12-3 or TRBV12-4 to TRBJ2-5; D is ambiguous. CDR3 length: 13 residues. The V end was cut by 5 bases, the J end by 7 bases, with 14 bases between. CDR3 sequence reads: CASSTDLTGTQYF. The CDR3 DNA follows: TGTGCCAGCAGTACGGACCTCACGGGGACCCAGTACTTC.

The chain's CDR3 is CASSAGIGFDSPLHF. The DNA of the CDR3 is TGTGCCAGCAGCGCAGGGATCGGCTTTGATTCACCCCTCCACTTT. The chain joins TRBV27 to TRBJ1-6; D is possibly TRBD1 (5 bases). The CDR3 has 15 amino acids. V was pared by 6 bases and J by 8 bases, with 17 bases between. Germline-derived CDR1 and CDR2 are MNHEY and SMNVEV (reference sequence).

The sample holds one count of this clone. The rearrangement joins TRBV27 to TRBJ1-5, with D maybe TRBD1 (6 bases). The CDR3 covers 15 residues. Between the trimmed V and J ends, which lost 0 bases and 8 bases, there was a span of 14 bases. The germline gives CDR1 MNHEY, CDR2 SMNVEV (reference sequence). DNA for the CDR3: TGTGCCAGCAGTTTATCGTGGGGGGGCGCAGAGCCCCAGCATTTT. This translates into CASSLSWGGAEPQHF.

The rearrangement links TRBV6-6 to TRBJ2-3, with TRBD1 matching over 9 bases. CDR3 length: 16 amino acids. Germline loops: CDR1 MNHNY, CDR2 SVGAGI (reference sequence). Trimming at V came to 5 bases and at J to 5 bases, leaving 11 bases not matched to a gene. The CDR3 is CASSIQQGAPVDTQYF. CDR3 sequence (DNA): TGTGCCAGCAGTATCCAACAGGGGGCGCCGGTAGATACGCAGTATTTT.

This chain connects TRBV2 to TRBJ2-7; D not resolved. This CDR3 region has 15 residues. CDR1 is SNHLY and CDR2 is FYNNEI in the germline V gene. Trimming removed 4 bases at V and 2 bases at J, with 15 bases between. The CDR3 DNA sequence: TGTGCCAGCAGTGCTAAGACTCACACCCCCTACGAGCAGTACTTC. Protein: CASSAKTHTPYEQYF.

The rearrangement uses TRBV5-1 and TRBJ1-1; D is possibly TRBD1 (5 bases). CDR1 is SGHRS, CDR2 YFSETQ, per germline. The CDR3 covers 15 residues. With 0 bases removed from V and 1 base from J, the gap between germline ends came to 10 bases. Here the CDR3 reads CASSLGSGENTEAFF. In DNA, the CDR3 is TGCGCCAGCAGCTTGGGATCGGGGGAGAACACTGAAGCTTTCTTT. The whole variable domain, filled in from reference TRBV5-1 and TRBJ1-1, reads KAGVTQTPRYLIKTRGQQVTLSCSPISGHRSVSWYQQTPGQGLQFLFEYFSETQRNKGNFPGRFSGRQFSNSRSEMNVSTLELGDSALYLCASSLGSGENTEAFFGQGTRLTVV.

This chain uses TRBV19 with TRBJ1-1, with D possibly being TRBD1 (5 bases). The CDR3 is 14 residues long. The V gene's germline CDR1 is LNHDA and CDR2 SQIVND (reference sequence). Trimming took off 3 bases at V and 1 base at J, with 9 bases between the two ends. CDR3 coding DNA: TGTGCCAGTAGTATGCAGGGCCCGAACACTGAAGCTTTCTTT. Protein product: CASSMQGPNTEAFF. The whole variable domain, remainder taken from reference TRBV19 and TRBJ1-1, is DGGITQSPKYLFRKEGQNVTLSCEQNLNHDAMYWYRQDPGQGLRLIYYSQIVNDFQKGDIAEGYSVSREKKESFPLTVTSAQKNPTAFYLCASSMQGPNTEAFFGQGTRLTVV.